This TCR beta chain was captured in a study of blood T cell repertoires in COVID-19. For the study at large: Both acute and convalescent COVID-19 samples were obtained from the United States, Italy and Spain.

Donors were grouped by their self-reported clinical history. Exposed enrollees had met someone with a PCR-confirmed or clinician-diagnosed COVID-19 case at some point within the 2 weeks before study entry. In the original analysis: By means of reference gene primer amplification, nucleated cell counts were estimated. TCRdb keeps only in-frame clones here, not all; method: immunoSEQ multiplex PCR. That table is the source of V, J and clone size, and D and trimming were worked out from the DNA. The sample yields over 130,000 clones, about four fifths seen once. Germline V gene lookup returns CDR1 MGHDK and CDR2 SYGVNS. V was cut by 0 bases and J by 1 base, with 9 bases left in between. The CDR3 loop spans 15 amino acids.

The sequence was obtained from a woman aged 18-30 years who had been exposed to COVID-19. This chain joins TRBV25-1 and TRBJ1-1; D not resolved. What was sequenced was PBMCs or T cells enriched from blood (not recorded which). CDR3 bases: TGTGCCAGCAGTGAATATATGGGAGCGAACACTGAAGCTTTCTTT. Translated: CASSEYMGANTEAFF. Filled out from reference TRBV25-1 and TRBJ1-1, the complete variable domain reads EADIYQTPRYLVIGTGKKITLECSQTMGHDKMYWYQQDPGMELHLIHYSYGVNSTEKGDLSSESTVSRIRTEHFPLTLESARPSHTSQYLCASSEYMGANTEAFFGQGTRLTVV.